Many counts were recorded for the clone carrying this T cell receptor (beta chain). The V and J ends lost 0 bases and 4 bases, in that order; junction bases with no gene match: 8. Germline-derived CDR1 and CDR2 are LGHNA and YSLEER. The CDR3 is 17 residues long. From the RT-PCR reads, TCRdb called clonotypes with MiXCR, one entry per CDR3 protein. The sample holds 8,000 to 10,000 distinct CDR3 sequences, 5.5% to 7% seen once. This specimen belongs to a study of patients and donors after allogeneic stem cell transplantation. This TCR was sampled from a human donor who was either an allogeneic HSCT recipient or a stem cell or donor lymphocyte infusion donor (not recorded which). It is not recorded whose cells these are; they may come from a transplant donor. The sequencing sample was made of blood, either unsorted or a sorted T cell fraction (not recorded which). The chain has TRBV4-3 and TRBJ2-3; 9 nucleotides agree with TRBD2. The CDR3 DNA reads TGCGCCAGCAGCCAAGATCCCAGCGGGAGGAGCGCAGATACGCAGTATTTT. Its protein is CASSQDPSGRSADTQYF.